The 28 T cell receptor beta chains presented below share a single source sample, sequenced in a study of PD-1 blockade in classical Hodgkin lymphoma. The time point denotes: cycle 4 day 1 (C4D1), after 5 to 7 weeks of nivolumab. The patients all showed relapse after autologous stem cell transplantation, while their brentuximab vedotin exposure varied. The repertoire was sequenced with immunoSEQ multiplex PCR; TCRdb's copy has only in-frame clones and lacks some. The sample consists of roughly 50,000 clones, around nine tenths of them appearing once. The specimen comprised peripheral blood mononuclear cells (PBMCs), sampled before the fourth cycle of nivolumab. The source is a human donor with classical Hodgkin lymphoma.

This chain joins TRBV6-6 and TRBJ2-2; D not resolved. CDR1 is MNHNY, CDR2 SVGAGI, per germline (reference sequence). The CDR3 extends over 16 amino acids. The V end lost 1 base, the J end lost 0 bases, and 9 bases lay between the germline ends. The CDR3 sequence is CASSYLSISNTGELFF. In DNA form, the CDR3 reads TGTGCCAGCAGTTACTTATCCATATCGAACACCGGGGAGCTGTTTTTT.

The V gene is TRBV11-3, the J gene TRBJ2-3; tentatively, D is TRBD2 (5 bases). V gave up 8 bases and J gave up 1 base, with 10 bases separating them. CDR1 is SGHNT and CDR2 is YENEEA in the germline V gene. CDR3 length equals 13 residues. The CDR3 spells CASGPGGTDTQYF. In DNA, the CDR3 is TGTGCCAGCGGCCCCGGGGGCACAGATACGCAGTATTTT.

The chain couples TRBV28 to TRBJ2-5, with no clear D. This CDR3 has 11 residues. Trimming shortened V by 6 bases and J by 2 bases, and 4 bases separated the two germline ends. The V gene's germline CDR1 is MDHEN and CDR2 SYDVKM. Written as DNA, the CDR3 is TGTGCCAGCAGCCGACAAGAGACCCAGTACTTC. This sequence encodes CASSRQETQYF. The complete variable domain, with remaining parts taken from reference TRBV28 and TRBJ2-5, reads DVKVTQSSRYLVKRTGEKVFLECVQDMDHENMFWYRQDPGLGLRLIYFSYDVKMKEKGDIPEGYSVSREKKERFSLILESASTNQTSMYLCASSRQETQYFGPGTRLLVL.

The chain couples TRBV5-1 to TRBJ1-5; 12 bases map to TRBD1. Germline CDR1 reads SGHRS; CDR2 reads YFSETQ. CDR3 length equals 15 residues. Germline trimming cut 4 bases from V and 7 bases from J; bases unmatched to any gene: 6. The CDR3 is CASSAGTGGLQPQHF. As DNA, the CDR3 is TGCGCCAGCAGCGCCGGGACAGGGGGCTTACAGCCCCAGCATTTT.

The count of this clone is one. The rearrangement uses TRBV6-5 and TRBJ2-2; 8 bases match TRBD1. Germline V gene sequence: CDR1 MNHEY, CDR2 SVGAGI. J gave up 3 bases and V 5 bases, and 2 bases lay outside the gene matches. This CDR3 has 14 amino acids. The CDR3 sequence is CASSPDRDTGELFF. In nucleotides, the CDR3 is TGTGCCAGCAGTCCGGACAGGGACACCGGGGAGCTGTTTTTT.

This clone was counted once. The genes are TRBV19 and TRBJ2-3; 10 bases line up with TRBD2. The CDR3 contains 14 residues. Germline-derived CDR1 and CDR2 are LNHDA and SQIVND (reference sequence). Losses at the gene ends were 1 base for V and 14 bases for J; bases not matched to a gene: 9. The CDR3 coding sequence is TGTGCCAGTAGTATAGGCACTAGCGGGAATTCGCGGTATTTT. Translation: CASSIGTSGNSRYF. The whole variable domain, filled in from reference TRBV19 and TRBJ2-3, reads DGGITQSPKYLFRKEGQNVTLSCEQNLNHDAMYWYRQDPGQGLRLIYYSQIVNDFQKGDIAEGYSVSREKKESFPLTVTSAQKNPTAFYLCASSIGTSGNSRYFGPGTRLTVL.

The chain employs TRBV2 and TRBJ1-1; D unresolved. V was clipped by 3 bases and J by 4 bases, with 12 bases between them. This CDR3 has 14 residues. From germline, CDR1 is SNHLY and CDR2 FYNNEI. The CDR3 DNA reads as TGTGCCAGCAGTGACTGGGAGAAGCGCACTGAAGCTTTCTTT. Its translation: CASSDWEKRTEAFF.

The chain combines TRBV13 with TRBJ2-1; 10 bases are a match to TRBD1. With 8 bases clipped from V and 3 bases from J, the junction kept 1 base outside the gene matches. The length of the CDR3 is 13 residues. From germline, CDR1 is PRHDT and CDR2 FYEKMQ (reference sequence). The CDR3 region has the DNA TGTGCCAGCCGGACAGGGGGCTACAATGAGCAGTTCTTC. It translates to CASRTGGYNEQFF.

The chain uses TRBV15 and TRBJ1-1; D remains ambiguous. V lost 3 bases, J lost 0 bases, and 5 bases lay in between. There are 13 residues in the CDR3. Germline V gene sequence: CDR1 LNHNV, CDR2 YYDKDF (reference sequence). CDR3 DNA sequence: TGTGCCACCAGCAGCGTTATGAACACTGAAGCTTTCTTT. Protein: CATSSVMNTEAFF.

DNA of the CDR3: TGTGCCAGCAGGTTGGCGAACGCCTACGAGCAGTACTTC. Protein: CASRLANAYEQYF. The chain links TRBV6-1 to TRBJ2-7; no firm D call. The CDR3 consists of 13 residues. Germline V gene sequence: CDR1 MNHNS, CDR2 SASEGT. Trimming cost V 6 bases and J 2 bases, with 11 bases left between them.

CDR3 loop: CASRTPQGTASSGANVLTF. In DNA form, the CDR3 reads TGTGCCAGCAGGACTCCACAGGGGACCGCCTCCTCTGGGGCCAACGTCCTGACTTTC. The rearrangement uses TRBV2 and TRBJ2-6; 7 bases agree with TRBD1. The germline V gene encodes CDR1 SNHLY and CDR2 FYNNEI. After removal of 6 bases from V and 0 bases from J, the junction contained 14 bases not matched to a gene. This CDR3 has 19 amino acids.

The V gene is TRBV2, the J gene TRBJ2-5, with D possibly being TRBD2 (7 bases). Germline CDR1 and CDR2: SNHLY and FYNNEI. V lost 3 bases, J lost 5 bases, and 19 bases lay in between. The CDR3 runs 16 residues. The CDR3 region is CASSDWGATSAETQYF. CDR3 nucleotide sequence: TGTGCCAGCAGTGATTGGGGGGCTACTAGCGCGGAGACCCAGTACTTC.

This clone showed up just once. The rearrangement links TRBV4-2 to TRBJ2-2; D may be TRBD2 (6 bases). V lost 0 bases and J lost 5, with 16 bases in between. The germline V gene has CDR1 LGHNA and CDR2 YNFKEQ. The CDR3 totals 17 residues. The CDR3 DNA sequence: TGTGCCAGCAGCCAAGACCCGCGGGGACTGGCTACCGGGGAGCTGTTTTTT. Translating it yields CASSQDPRGLATGELFF.

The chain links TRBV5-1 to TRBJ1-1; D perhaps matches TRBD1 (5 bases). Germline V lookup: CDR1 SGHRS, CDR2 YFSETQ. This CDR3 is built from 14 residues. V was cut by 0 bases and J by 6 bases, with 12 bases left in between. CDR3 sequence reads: CASSLGQGRSEAFF. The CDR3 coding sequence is TGCGCCAGCAGCTTGGGTCAGGGAAGGTCTGAAGCTTTCTTT.

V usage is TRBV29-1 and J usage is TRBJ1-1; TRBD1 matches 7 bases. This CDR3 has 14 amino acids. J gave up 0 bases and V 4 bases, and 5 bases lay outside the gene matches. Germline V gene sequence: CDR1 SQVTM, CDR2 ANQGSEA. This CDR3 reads CSVARQGLNTEAFF. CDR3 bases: TGCAGCGTTGCCCGACAGGGATTGAACACTGAAGCTTTCTTT.

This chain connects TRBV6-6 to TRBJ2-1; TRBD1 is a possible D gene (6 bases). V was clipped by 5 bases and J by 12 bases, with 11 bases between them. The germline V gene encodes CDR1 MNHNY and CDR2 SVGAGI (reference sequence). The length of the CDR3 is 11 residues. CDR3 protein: CASSPRGTQFF. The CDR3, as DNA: TGTGCCAGCAGTCCGAGGGGGACGCAGTTCTTC.

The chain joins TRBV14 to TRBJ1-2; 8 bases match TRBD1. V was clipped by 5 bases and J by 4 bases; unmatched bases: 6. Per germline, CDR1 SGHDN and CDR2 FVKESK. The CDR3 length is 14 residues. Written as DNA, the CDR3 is TGTGCCAGCAGCAGGAGGCAGGGGGCCTATGGCTACACCTTC. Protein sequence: CASSRRQGAYGYTF.

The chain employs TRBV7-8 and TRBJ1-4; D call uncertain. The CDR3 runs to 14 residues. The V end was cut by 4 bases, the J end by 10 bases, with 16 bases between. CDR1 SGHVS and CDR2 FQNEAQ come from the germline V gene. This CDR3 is CASSSGLRGGKLFF. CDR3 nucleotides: TGTGCCAGCAGCTCCGGACTTCGGGGAGGAAAACTGTTTTTT. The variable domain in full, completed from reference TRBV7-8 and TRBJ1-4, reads GAGVSQSPRYKVAKRGQDVALRCDPISGHVSLFWYQQALGQGPEFLTYFQNEAQLDKSGLPSDRFFAERPEGSVSTLKIQRTQQEDSAVYLCASSSGLRGGKLFFGSGTQLSVL.

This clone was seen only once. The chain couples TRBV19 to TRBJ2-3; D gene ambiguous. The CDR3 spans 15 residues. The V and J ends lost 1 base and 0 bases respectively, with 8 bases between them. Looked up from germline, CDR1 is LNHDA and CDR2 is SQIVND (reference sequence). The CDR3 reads CASSIVVASTDTQYF. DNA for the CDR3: TGTGCCAGTAGTATAGTGGTAGCAAGCACAGATACGCAGTATTTT.

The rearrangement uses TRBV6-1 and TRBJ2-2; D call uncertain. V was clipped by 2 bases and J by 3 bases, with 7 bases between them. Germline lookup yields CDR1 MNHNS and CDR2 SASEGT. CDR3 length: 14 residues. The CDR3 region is CASSELRHTGELFF. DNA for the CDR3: TGTGCCAGCAGTGAATTAAGACACACCGGGGAGCTGTTTTTT.

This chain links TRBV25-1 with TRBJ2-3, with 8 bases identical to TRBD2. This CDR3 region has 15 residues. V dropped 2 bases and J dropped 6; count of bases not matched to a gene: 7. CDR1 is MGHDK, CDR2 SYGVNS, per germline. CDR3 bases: TGTGCCAGCAGTGAAATGGTGAGACTAGCGGATACGCAGTATTTT. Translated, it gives CASSEMVRLADTQYF.

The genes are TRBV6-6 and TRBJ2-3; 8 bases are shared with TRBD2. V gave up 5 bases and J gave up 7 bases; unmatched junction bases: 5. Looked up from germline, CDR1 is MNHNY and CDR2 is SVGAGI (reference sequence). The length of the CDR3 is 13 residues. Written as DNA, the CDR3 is TGTGCCAGCAGTCCCGGGGGGGCCTATACGCAGTATTTT. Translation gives CASSPGGAYTQYF.

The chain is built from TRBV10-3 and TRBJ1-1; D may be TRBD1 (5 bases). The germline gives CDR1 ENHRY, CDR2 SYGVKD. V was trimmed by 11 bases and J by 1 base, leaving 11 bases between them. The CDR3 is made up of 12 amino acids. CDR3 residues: CASAGGNTEAFF. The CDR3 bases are TGTGCCTCCGCGGGGGGGAACACTGAAGCTTTCTTT.

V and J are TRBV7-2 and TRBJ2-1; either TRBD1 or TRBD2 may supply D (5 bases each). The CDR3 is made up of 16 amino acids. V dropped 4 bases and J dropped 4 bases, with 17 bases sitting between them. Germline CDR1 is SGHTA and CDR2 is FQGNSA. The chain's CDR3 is CASSSESGAPYNEQFF. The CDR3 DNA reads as TGTGCCAGCAGCTCAGAGTCCGGGGCACCGTACAATGAGCAGTTCTTC. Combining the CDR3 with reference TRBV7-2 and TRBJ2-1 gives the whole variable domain GAGVSQSPSNKVTEKGKDVELRCDPISGHTALYWYRQSLGQGLEFLIYFQGNSAPDKSGLPSDRFSAERTGGSVSTLTIQRTQQEDSAVYLCASSSESGAPYNEQFFGPGTRLTVL.

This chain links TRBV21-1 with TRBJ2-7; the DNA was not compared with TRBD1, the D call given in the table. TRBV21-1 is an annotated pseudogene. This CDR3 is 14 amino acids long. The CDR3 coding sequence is TGTGCCAGCAGCGGGCGACAGGGGGCTGGCGAGCAGTACTTC. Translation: CASSGRQGAGEQYF.

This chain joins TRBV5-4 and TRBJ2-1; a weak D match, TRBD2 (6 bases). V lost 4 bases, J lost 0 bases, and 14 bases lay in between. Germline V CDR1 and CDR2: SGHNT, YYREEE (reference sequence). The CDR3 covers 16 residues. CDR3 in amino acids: CASSPGSETSYNEQFF. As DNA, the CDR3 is TGTGCCAGCAGCCCCGGGAGCGAGACCTCCTACAATGAGCAGTTCTTC.

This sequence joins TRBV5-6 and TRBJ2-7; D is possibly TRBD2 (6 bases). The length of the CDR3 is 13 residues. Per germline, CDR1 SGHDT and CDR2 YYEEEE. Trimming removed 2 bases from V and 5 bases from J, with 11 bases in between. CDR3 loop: CASSLGTLHEQYF. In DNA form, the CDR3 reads TGTGCCAGCAGCTTAGGGACTTTGCACGAGCAGTACTTC.

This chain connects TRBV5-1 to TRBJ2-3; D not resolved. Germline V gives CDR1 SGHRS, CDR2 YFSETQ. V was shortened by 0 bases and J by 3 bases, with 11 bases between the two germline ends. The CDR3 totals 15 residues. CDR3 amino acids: CASSLDGVLTDTQYF. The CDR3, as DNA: TGCGCCAGCAGCTTGGATGGGGTATTGACAGATACGCAGTATTTT.